Shown below are 21 T cell receptor beta chains from a single sample sequenced in a study of T cells after posttransplantation cyclophosphamide. Some clones are missing from TCRdb's copy, which holds only in-frame ones; the method was immunoSEQ multiplex PCR. Sampling found some 11,000 clones, none seen once. Treatment was busulfan-fludarabine conditioning, a marrow graft, and cyclophosphamide on days +3 and +4. The input for sequencing was PBMCs, taken after allogeneic stem cell transplant with posttransplant cyclophosphamide. These receptors all come from a female patient between 40 and 50 years old who received an allogeneic stem cell transplant from a related donor, was CMV-positive, and had acute GVHD only. Some T cells may trace back to the graft donor.

In this sample, this clone turned up a few times. The chain combines TRBV18 with TRBJ2-3; TRBD2 agrees at 10 bases. This CDR3 is built from 14 residues. The germline gives CDR1 KGHSH, CDR2 LQKENI. V shed 7 bases, J shed 4 bases, and the junction held 5 bases outside the gene matches. The CDR3 DNA is TGTGCCAGCTTACCTAGCGGGAGTGCAGATACGCAGTATTTT. Translated: CASLPSGSADTQYF.

This chain joins TRBV4-2 and TRBJ2-1; 7 bases agree with TRBD2. The CDR3 covers 17 residues. V was clipped by 1 base and J by 10 bases; unmatched bases: 16. CDR1 and CDR2 from the germline V gene are LGHNA and YNFKEQ. CDR3 amino acids: CASSQGARERGVGEQFF. The CDR3 DNA reads TGTGCCAGCAGCCAAGGGGCCAGGGAACGGGGGGTAGGGGAGCAGTTCTTC.

In this sample, this clone turned up many times. V gene TRBV15 combines with J gene TRBJ2-3; 7 nucleotides line up with TRBD1. The CDR3 is 15 residues long. Germline V gene lookup returns CDR1 LNHNV and CDR2 YYDKDF (reference sequence). Trimming removed 5 bases from V and 2 bases from J; junction bases left unmatched: 7. CDR3 DNA sequence: TGTGCCACCAGCGAACGACAGGGCATCACAGATACGCAGTATTTT. The encoded protein is CATSERQGITDTQYF.

Ten or more counts support this clone. The chain uses TRBV4-1 and TRBJ2-1; possible D gene TRBD1, 5 bases. The V gene lost 3 bases and the J gene lost 8 bases, with 17 bases spanning the gap. This CDR3 spans 15 amino acids. Germline V CDR1 and CDR2: MGHRA, YSYEKL. The CDR3 sequence: CASSQQATGFDEQFF. CDR3 coding DNA: TGCGCCAGCAGCCAGCAGGCCACAGGATTTGATGAGCAGTTCTTC.

This clone was found many times. V and J are TRBV19 and TRBJ2-3, with 7 bases matching TRBD2. Germline CDR1 and CDR2: LNHDA and SQIVND (reference sequence). V dropped 4 bases and J dropped 2; count of bases not matched to a gene: 12. CDR3 length equals 17 residues. CDR3 in amino acids: CASSRTSDGGVTDTQYF. In DNA, the CDR3 is TGTGCCAGTAGTAGAACTAGCGATGGGGGGGTCACAGATACGCAGTATTTT.

This clone was counted many times. The chain employs TRBV2 and TRBJ1-2; unclear D gene. The V end was cut by 6 bases, the J end by 7 bases, with 9 bases between. The CDR3 contains 11 residues. Germline loops: CDR1 SNHLY, CDR2 FYNNEI. CDR3: CASSEVGGYTF. Written as DNA, the CDR3 is TGTGCCAGCAGCGAGGTGGGTGGCTACACCTTC.

This clone was observed at least ten times. J is TRBJ2-7 and V is TRBV11-2; TRBD2 matches at 8 bases. Germline V gene sequence: CDR1 SGHAT, CDR2 FQNNGV. J was trimmed by 6 bases and V by 4 bases; bases with no gene match: 11. The CDR3 is 15 residues long. The CDR3 bases are TGTGCCAGCAGCTCGGGACTAGATGTGATTGGCGAGCAGTACGTC. Its translation is CASSSGLDVIGEQYV.

The table lists this clone with many counts. The V call is TRBV19, the J call TRBJ2-5; no firm D call. The CDR3 consists of 13 residues. Looked up from germline, CDR1 is LNHDA and CDR2 is SQIVND (reference sequence). With 5 bases removed from V and 5 bases from J, the gap between germline ends came to 12 bases. The CDR3 DNA sequence: TGTGCCAGTAGTCCGTATCCCCTGGAGACCCAGTACTTC. Protein: CASSPYPLETQYF.

This clone has ten or more counts. The sample contains more than one DNA sequence encoding this CDR3. V usage is TRBV5-1 and J usage is TRBJ2-5; 10 bases are shared with TRBD2. Germline V gene data show CDR1 as SGHRS and CDR2 as YFSETQ. This CDR3 spans 17 amino acids. The ends lost 0 bases at V and 1 base at J; junction bases unmatched: 6. CDR3 nucleotide sequence: TGCGCCAGCAGCTTGGGGCTAGCGGGAGTCATCCAAGAGACCCAGTACTTC. Translated, it gives CASSLGLAGVIQETQYF. The whole variable domain, filled in from reference TRBV5-1 and TRBJ2-5, reads KAGVTQTPRYLIKTRGQQVTLSCSPISGHRSVSWYQQTPGQGLQFLFEYFSETQRNKGNFPGRFSGRQFSNSRSEMNVSTLELGDSALYLCASSLGLAGVIQETQYFGPGTRLLVL.

At least ten counts were recorded for this clone. The V gene is TRBV2, the J gene TRBJ1-5; D remains ambiguous. Trimming cost V 4 bases and J 4 bases, with 5 bases left between them. The CDR3 is 12 residues long. Germline V gene data show CDR1 as SNHLY and CDR2 as FYNNEI. In nucleotides, the CDR3 is TGTGCCAGCAGTGTCCTGAATCAGCCCCAGCATTTT. Protein product: CASSVLNQPQHF.

At least ten counts were recorded for this clone. The CDR3 loop reads CASSPGTGGRYEQYV. DNA of the CDR3: TGTGCCAGCAGTCCCGGGACAGGCGGCCGGTACGAGCAGTACGTC. This chain joins TRBV6-1 and TRBJ2-7; TRBD1 aligns across 8 bases. Trimming cost V 5 bases and J 4 bases; bases outside gene matches: 10. Per germline, CDR1 MNHNS and CDR2 SASEGT. The CDR3 spans 15 residues.

This clone was detected ten times or more. DNA of the CDR3: TGTGCCAGTAGTCTCTCCCCCGCTCCGACAGGAACGATCTATGGCTACACCTTC. It codes for CASSLSPAPTGTIYGYTF. V and J are TRBV19 and TRBJ1-2, with D perhaps matching TRBD1 (6 bases). The CDR3 has 18 residues. V lost 5 bases and J 4 bases, leaving 26 bases between the germline ends. Per germline, CDR1 LNHDA and CDR2 SQIVND (reference sequence). The full variable domain, rest sourced from reference TRBV19 and TRBJ1-2, is DGGITQSPKYLFRKEGQNVTLSCEQNLNHDAMYWYRQDPGQGLRLIYYSQIVNDFQKGDIAEGYSVSREKKESFPLTVTSAQKNPTAFYLCASSLSPAPTGTIYGYTFGSGTRLTVV.

The chain links TRBV11-2 to TRBJ2-5, with TRBD2 identical over 9 bases. The CDR3 runs 17 residues. V shed 4 bases and J 0 bases; nucleotides not matched to a gene: 9. The V gene's germline CDR1 is SGHAT and CDR2 FQNNGV. For the CDR3, the DNA is TGTGCCAGCAGCTCTAAGTGGGCGGGGGGGAACCAAGAGACCCAGTACTTC. It encodes CASSSKWAGGNQETQYF.

The sample holds many counts of this clone. The J gene is TRBJ1-5, the V gene TRBV19; possible D gene TRBD1, 5 bases. The V gene's germline CDR1 is LNHDA and CDR2 SQIVND (reference sequence). V was trimmed by 4 bases and J by 2 bases, leaving 12 bases between them. This CDR3 comprises 15 residues. Here the CDR3 reads CASSTPRGGNQPQHF. The CDR3 bases are TGTGCCAGTAGTACTCCCCGGGGGGGCAATCAGCCCCAGCATTTT.

This clone was observed many times. The chain uses TRBV27 and TRBJ2-5; 8 nucleotides agree with TRBD2. The CDR3 has 14 residues. Germline CDR1 MNHEY, CDR2 SMNVEV (reference sequence). The ends lost 3 bases at V and 3 bases at J; junction bases unmatched: 3. DNA of the CDR3: TGTGCCAGCAGTTTCCGGACTAGCAAAGAGACCCAGTACTTC. Its protein is CASSFRTSKETQYF.

This clone was counted a few times. The rearrangement uses TRBV7-2 and TRBJ2-3; D gene ambiguous. The CDR3 has 14 amino acids. In germline, CDR1 is SGHTA, CDR2 FQGNSA. V was cut by 4 bases and J by 6 bases, with 14 bases left in between. CDR3 nucleotide sequence: TGTGCCAGCAGCTCCCGTGGCAGTCCGGATACGCAGTATTTT. This encodes CASSSRGSPDTQYF.

At least ten counts were recorded for this clone. The genes are TRBV14 and TRBJ1-5; D is ambiguous. Germline values: CDR1 SGHDN, CDR2 FVKESK. The germline V and J ends were trimmed by 0 bases and 4 bases, with 4 bases remaining between them. CDR3 size: 13 residues. The CDR3 reads CASSQDPNQPQHF. The CDR3 DNA reads as TGTGCCAGCAGCCAAGACCCTAATCAGCCCCAGCATTTT. The variable domain in full, completed from reference TRBV14 and TRBJ1-5, reads EAGVTQFPSHSVIEKGQTVTLRCDPISGHDNLYWYRRVMGKEIKFLLHFVKESKQDESGMPNNRFLAERTGGTYSTLKVQPAELEDSGVYFCASSQDPNQPQHFGDGTRLSIL.

This clone was seen ten or more times. The chain carries TRBV7-2 and TRBJ2-2; 13 positions match TRBD2. The CDR3 extends over 17 amino acids. The junction had 10 bases not matched to a gene; V was cut back by 5 bases and J by 7 bases. Germline CDR1 is SGHTA and CDR2 is FQGNSA. The CDR3 reads CASSPVLAGGPVGELFF. The CDR3 DNA reads TGTGCCAGCAGCCCCGTACTAGCGGGAGGGCCGGTCGGGGAGCTGTTTTTT.

The sample holds many counts of this clone. This chain uses TRBV5-1 with TRBJ2-5; D possibly corresponds to TRBD1 (6 bases). Germline assignment: CDR1 SGHRS and CDR2 YFSETQ. This CDR3 comprises 14 residues. Trimming cost V 2 bases and J 2 bases, with 10 bases left between them. CDR3 sequence (DNA): TGCGCCAGCAGCTTTTGGGGGCAGCAAGAGACCCAGTACTTC. It is translated as CASSFWGQQETQYF.

This clone was seen at least ten times. This chain uses TRBV18 with TRBJ1-2; D ambiguous. The CDR3 has 13 residues. The ends were cut back, 2 bases at V and 4 bases at J, with 8 bases in the middle. Looked up from germline, CDR1 is KGHSH and CDR2 is LQKENI. The chain's CDR3 is CASSPESVYGYTF. In DNA, the CDR3 is TGTGCCAGCTCACCAGAGAGCGTCTATGGCTACACCTTC.

This clone was detected many times. The J gene is TRBJ1-1, the V gene TRBV19; 8 nucleotides agree with TRBD1. The CDR3 is made up of 17 amino acids. The germline V gene has CDR1 LNHDA and CDR2 SQIVND (reference sequence). V gave up 11 bases and J gave up 0 bases; unmatched junction bases: 17. The CDR3 bases are TGTGCCGGAGAAACTACAGGGGGTCAACCCATGAACACTGAAGCTTTCTTT. As protein: CAGETTGGQPMNTEAFF.